This TCR beta chain stems from a study of identical twins. Study conclusions and caveats: Beta out-of-frame sequences displayed a weaker excess of sharing between twins.

Concerning this clonotype: Antigen unknown.

One entry per CDR3 protein, called by TCRdb with MiXCR from the 5' RACE reads. Here the sample spans hundreds of thousands of distinct CDR3 sequences, around 6.1% being singletons. The CDR3 has 14 residues. The germline gives CDR1 SGHTA, CDR2 FQGNSA. Unmatched junction bases numbered 9, after V lost 5 bases and J lost 8 bases. The sample consisted of naive T cells sorted from blood. The TCR originated in a man between 18 and 29 years old in good health. V usage is TRBV7-2 and J usage is TRBJ2-7, with 10 bases matching TRBD2. CDR3 nucleotides: TGTGCCAGCAGCCCAGGAGGGACTAGCGTAAAGCAGTACTTC. Residues: CASSPGGTSVKQYF.